This entry describes one T cell receptor (beta chain). Systemic immunosuppression or autoimmune disease history was grounds to exclude patients. At baseline, cycle 4 day 1, and cycle 7 day 1, blood was sampled. The source of the sample is a study of OX40 agonist ivuxolimab in advanced cancers. Study context: Administration of intravenous ivuxolimab to patients occurred every 2 weeks at 0.01 to 10 mg/kg.

This table comes from immunoSEQ multiplex PCR, and its TCRdb copy is limited to in-frame clones, with some not included. The sample yields 35,000 to 50,000 clones, roughly 86% seen once. The germline CDR1 and CDR2 sequences are GTSNPN and SVGIG (reference sequence). The CDR3 contains 22 residues. Losses at the gene ends were 3 bases for V and 0 bases for J; bases not matched to a gene: 25. The J gene is TRBJ2-1, the V gene TRBV30; TRBD1 matches at 8 bases. Here the sequenced sample was CD4+ or CD8+ T cells sorted from blood, taken in a trial of the OX40 agonist ivuxolimab. The clonotype comes from an adult with an advanced solid tumor such as melanoma, head and neck, liver or kidney cancer. CDR3 region: CAWRVEGQVKKGGSGSYNEQFF. The CDR3 DNA is TGTGCCTGGAGGGTAGAGGGACAGGTAAAAAAGGGGGGCTCTGGCTCCTACAATGAGCAGTTCTTC.